This T cell receptor (beta chain) was identified in a study of blood T cell repertoires in COVID-19. Libraries were prepared by immunoSEQ multiplex PCR; TCRdb keeps only in-frame clonotypes and omits some of them. This table holds 330,000 or so clones, approximately 90% found once. The V and J ends lost 3 bases and 2 bases respectively, with 11 bases between them. In germline, CDR1 is MNHEY, CDR2 SMNVEV (reference sequence). The CDR3 contains 15 residues. The clonotype was recovered from a woman in her fifties or sixties with COVID-19, enrolled during active disease. Sequenced material: peripheral blood. The rearrangement uses TRBV27 and TRBJ1-5, with a possible D match to TRBD1 (5 bases). CDR3 protein: CASSFSGGGNQPQHF. For the CDR3, the DNA is TGTGCCAGCAGTTTTTCCGGGGGAGGCAATCAGCCCCAGCATTTT.